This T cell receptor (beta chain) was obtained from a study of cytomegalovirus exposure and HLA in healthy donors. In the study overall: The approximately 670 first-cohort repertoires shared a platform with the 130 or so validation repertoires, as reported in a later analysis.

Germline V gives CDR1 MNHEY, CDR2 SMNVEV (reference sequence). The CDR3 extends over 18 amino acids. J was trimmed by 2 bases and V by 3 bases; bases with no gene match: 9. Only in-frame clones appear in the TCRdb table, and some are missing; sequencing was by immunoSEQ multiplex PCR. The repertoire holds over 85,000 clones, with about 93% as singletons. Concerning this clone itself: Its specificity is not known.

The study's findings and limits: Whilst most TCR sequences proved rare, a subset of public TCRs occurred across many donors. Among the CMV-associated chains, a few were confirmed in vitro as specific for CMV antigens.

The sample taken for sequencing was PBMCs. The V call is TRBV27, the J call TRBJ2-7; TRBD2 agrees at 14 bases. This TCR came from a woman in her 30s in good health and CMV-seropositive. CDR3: CASSLGTSGRGGPYEQYF. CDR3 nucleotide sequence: TGTGCCAGCAGTTTGGGGACTAGCGGGAGAGGGGGCCCCTACGAGCAGTACTTC.